One and the same sample provided the 20 T cell receptor beta chains below, sequenced in a study of OX40 agonist ivuxolimab in advanced cancers. Only in-frame clones appear in the TCRdb table, and some are missing; sequencing was by immunoSEQ multiplex PCR. The sample yields tens of thousands of clones, 87% seen once. Sequenced here: CD4+ or CD8+ T cells sorted from blood, sampled in a trial of the OX40 agonist ivuxolimab. The receptors derive from an adult with an advanced solid tumor such as melanoma, head and neck, liver or kidney cancer.

The V and J genes are TRBV6-5 and TRBJ1-4; D is unresolved. V lost 0 bases to trimming and J lost 0 bases, with 5 bases between them. CDR3 length equals 15 residues. Germline assignment: CDR1 MNHEY and CDR2 SVGAGI. CDR3 DNA sequence: TGTGCCAGCAGTTACTCGACTGCAACTAATGAAAAACTGTTTTTT. Translation: CASSYSTATNEKLFF.

The chain is built from TRBV27 and TRBJ2-7; 9 bases agree with TRBD2. The germline V gene encodes CDR1 MNHEY and CDR2 SMNVEV (reference sequence). V lost 6 bases and J lost 4; bases outside the gene matches: 10. The CDR3 has 15 amino acids. Here the CDR3 reads CASSPLGSGSYEQYF. In DNA, the CDR3 is TGTGCCAGCAGCCCCCTTGGTAGCGGGAGTTACGAGCAGTACTTC.

The V and J genes are TRBV18 and TRBJ2-7; the match to TRBD2 covers 10 bases. CDR1 is KGHSH, CDR2 LQKENI, per germline. The J segment lost 5 bases and the V segment lost 8 bases, leaving 12 bases of the junction unmatched. The CDR3 is 15 residues long. The CDR3: CASGRNGLAGDEQYF. In DNA form, the CDR3 reads TGTGCCAGCGGGAGGAACGGTCTAGCGGGAGACGAGCAGTACTTC.

J is TRBJ2-3 and V is TRBV6-5; 9 bases agree with TRBD2. This CDR3 is built from 14 residues. V lost 6 bases, J lost 1 base, and 2 bases stayed unmatched. The germline V gene has CDR1 MNHEY and CDR2 SVGAGI. For the CDR3, the DNA is TGTGCCAGCAGCCCTAGCGGGGGCACAGATACGCAGTATTTT. Translated, it gives CASSPSGGTDTQYF.

The CDR3 spells CASSPRGQIEAFF. The CDR3 DNA reads TGTGCCAGCAGTCCAAGGGGCCAAATAGAAGCTTTCTTT. The chain employs TRBV28 and TRBJ1-1; TRBD1 might be the D (5 bases). Per germline, CDR1 MDHEN and CDR2 SYDVKM. V dropped 5 bases and J dropped 8 bases, with 15 bases sitting between them. This CDR3 region has 13 residues.

The chain employs TRBV6-5 and TRBJ2-7, with a weak D call TRBD1 (5 bases). This CDR3 is 14 amino acids long. V was cut by 6 bases and J by 0 bases, with 12 bases left in between. CDR1 MNHEY and CDR2 SVGAGI come from the germline V gene. The CDR3 DNA reads TGTGCCAGCAGGGACACCCTTCGCTCCTACGAGCAGTACTTC. This gives the protein CASRDTLRSYEQYF.

The V gene is TRBV6-1, the J gene TRBJ1-5; D is unclear. From germline, CDR1 is MNHNS and CDR2 SASEGT. This CDR3 is built from 14 residues. V was shortened by 8 bases and J by 2 bases, with 13 bases between the two germline ends. The CDR3 coding sequence is TGTGCCAGCGGGAATCGGAGGGGCAATCAGCCCCAGCATTTT. This sequence encodes CASGNRRGNQPQHF.

The chain carries TRBV19 and TRBJ2-1; TRBD2 matches at 8 bases. From germline, CDR1 is LNHDA and CDR2 SQIVND (reference sequence). The CDR3 runs to 15 residues. V trimming: 5 bases; J trimming: 4 bases; junction bases outside the gene matches: 7. The CDR3 is CASSAGTSAYNEQFF. CDR3 sequence (DNA): TGTGCCAGTAGTGCAGGGACTAGTGCATACAATGAGCAGTTCTTC.

This clone is a singleton in its sample. The chain has TRBV15 and TRBJ1-5; no firm D call. The V gene's germline CDR1 is LNHNV and CDR2 YYDKDF (reference sequence). CDR3 length: 16 residues. The ends were cut back, 0 bases at V and 7 bases at J, with 16 bases in the middle. The CDR3 DNA follows: TGTGCCACCAGCAGAGATCGGACGGGAAGCCGCCAGCCCCAGCATTTT. The encoded protein is CATSRDRTGSRQPQHF. Filled out from reference TRBV15 and TRBJ1-5, the complete variable domain reads DAMVIQNPRYQVTQFGKPVTLSCSQTLNHNVMYWYQQKSSQAPKLLFHYYDKDFNNEADTPDNFQSRRPNTSFCFLDIRSPGLGDTAMYLCATSRDRTGSRQPQHFGDGTRLSIL.

This rearrangement joins TRBV21-1 to TRBJ2-1; the table assigns TRBD2, which was not confirmed against the DNA. TRBV21-1 is a recognized pseudogene. This CDR3 region has 21 residues. CDR3 sequence reads: CASSNAGNSGLAGVGFNEQFF. The CDR3 DNA sequence: TGTGCCAGCAGCAACGCGGGGAACTCCGGACTAGCGGGAGTTGGGTTCAATGAGCAGTTCTTC.

This chain connects TRBV10-3 to TRBJ1-1, with D perhaps matching TRBD1 (5 bases). The length of the CDR3 is 12 residues. Germline assignment: CDR1 ENHRY and CDR2 SYGVKD. Trimming pared 7 bases from V and 3 bases from J, leaving 9 bases between. The DNA of the CDR3 is TGTGCCATCATGGCAGGGTACACTGAAGCTTTCTTT. Its protein is CAIMAGYTEAFF.

The chain is built from TRBV11-1 and TRBJ2-1; the D gene is possibly TRBD2 (5 bases). V was trimmed by 5 bases and J by 4 bases, leaving 15 bases between them. This CDR3 has 15 amino acids. From germline, CDR1 is SGHAT and CDR2 FQDESV (reference sequence). The CDR3 sequence: CASSRSDFAYNEQFF. DNA for the CDR3: TGTGCCAGCAGCCGATCGGACTTTGCGTACAATGAGCAGTTCTTC.

The V call is TRBV6-5, the J call TRBJ2-2; 8 bases agree with TRBD1. CDR3 size: 15 residues. The ends lost 6 bases at V and 3 bases at J; junction bases unmatched: 6. Germline V gene lookup returns CDR1 MNHEY and CDR2 SVGAGI. The CDR3 is CASSGQGEDTGELFF. For the CDR3, the DNA is TGTGCCAGCAGCGGACAGGGTGAGGACACCGGGGAGCTGTTTTTT.

The genes are TRBV6-1 and TRBJ1-2; no definite D call. Trimming removed 6 bases from V and 6 bases from J, with 17 bases in between. Germline-derived CDR1 and CDR2 are MNHNS and SASEGT. CDR3 length: 14 residues. DNA of the CDR3: TGTGCCAGCAGGGACGGGCGTACTTGGGATGGCTACACCTTC. Translated: CASRDGRTWDGYTF.

The gene calls are TRBV19 and TRBJ2-1; 8 nucleotides agree with TRBD2. With V trimmed by 6 bases and J by 9 bases, 13 bases remained unmatched. This CDR3 is built from 15 residues. Germline loops: CDR1 LNHDA, CDR2 SQIVND (reference sequence). This chain's CDR3 is CASREWEAGDREQFF. For the CDR3, the DNA is TGTGCCAGTAGGGAGTGGGAAGCGGGAGACCGTGAGCAGTTCTTC. Using reference TRBV19 and TRBJ2-1 for the parts outside the CDR3, the full variable domain is DGGITQSPKYLFRKEGQNVTLSCEQNLNHDAMYWYRQDPGQGLRLIYYSQIVNDFQKGDIAEGYSVSREKKESFPLTVTSAQKNPTAFYLCASREWEAGDREQFFGPGTRLTVL.

This chain connects TRBV19 to TRBJ2-1, with D unresolved. V was shortened by 3 bases and J by 3 bases, with 12 bases between the two germline ends. In germline, CDR1 is LNHDA, CDR2 SQIVND (reference sequence). This CDR3 has 15 residues. The CDR3 reads CASSIGFPGYNEQFF. In nucleotides, the CDR3 is TGTGCCAGTAGTATCGGGTTTCCGGGCTACAATGAGCAGTTCTTC.

The rearrangement uses TRBV13 and TRBJ2-7; 14 nucleotides align to TRBD2. Germline CDR1 PRHDT, CDR2 FYEKMQ (reference sequence). The ends lost 6 bases at V and 1 base at J; junction bases unmatched: 8. CDR3 length: 17 amino acids. Here the CDR3 reads CASSHGTSGSGSYEQYF. CDR3 nucleotide sequence: TGTGCCAGCAGTCACGGGACTAGCGGGAGCGGGTCCTACGAGCAGTACTTC.

The chain has TRBV30 and TRBJ2-2; D uncertain. This CDR3 spans 13 amino acids. Germline V gives CDR1 GTSNPN, CDR2 SVGIG (reference sequence). Trimming took off 5 bases at V and 3 bases at J, with 10 bases between the two ends. The CDR3 reads CAWSVSDTGELFF. CDR3 in DNA: TGTGCCTGGTCTGTGAGTGACACCGGGGAGCTGTTTTTT.

This clone has a handful of counts. This chain links TRBV6-5 with TRBJ2-5; possible D gene TRBD1, 5 bases. The CDR3 runs to 15 residues. Trimming cost V 0 bases and J 5 bases, with 13 bases left between them. CDR1 MNHEY and CDR2 SVGAGI come from the germline V gene. CDR3 DNA sequence: TGTGCCAGCAGTTACTCGGCAGGGTCAGGGGAGACCCAGTACTTC. Protein: CASSYSAGSGETQYF.

J is TRBJ1-4 and V is TRBV18; 11 bases are shared with TRBD1. The CDR3 length is 17 residues. J gave up 7 bases and V 3 bases, and 10 bases lay outside the gene matches. Germline CDR1 and CDR2: KGHSH and LQKENI. This CDR3 is CASSPPGQGVAGEKLFF. CDR3 nucleotides: TGTGCCAGCTCACCCCCGGGACAGGGGGTGGCTGGTGAAAAACTGTTTTTT.